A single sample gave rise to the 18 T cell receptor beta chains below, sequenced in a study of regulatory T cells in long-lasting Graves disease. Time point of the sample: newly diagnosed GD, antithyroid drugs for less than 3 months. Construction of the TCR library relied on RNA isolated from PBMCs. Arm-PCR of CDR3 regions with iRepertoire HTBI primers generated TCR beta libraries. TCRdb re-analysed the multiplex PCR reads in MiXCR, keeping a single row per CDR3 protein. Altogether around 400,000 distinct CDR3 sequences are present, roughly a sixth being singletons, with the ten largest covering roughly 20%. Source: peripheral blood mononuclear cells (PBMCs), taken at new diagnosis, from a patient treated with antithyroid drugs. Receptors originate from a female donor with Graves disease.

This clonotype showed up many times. In DNA form, the CDR3 reads TGTGCCAGCAGTTTATATAAAGAGGGCAACACTGAAGCTTTCTTT. Protein sequence: CASSLYKEGNTEAFF. The rearrangement uses TRBV27 and TRBJ1-1, with D unclear. Trimming cost V 1 base and J 2 bases, with 11 bases left between them. Germline CDR1 MNHEY, CDR2 SMNVEV (reference sequence). The CDR3 has 15 residues.

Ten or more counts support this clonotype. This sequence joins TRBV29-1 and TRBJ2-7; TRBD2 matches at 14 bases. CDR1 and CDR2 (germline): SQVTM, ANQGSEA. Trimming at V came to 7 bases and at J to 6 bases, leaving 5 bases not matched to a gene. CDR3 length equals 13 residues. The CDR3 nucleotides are TGCAGCGCCGGGACTAGCGGGAGCAGCGAGCAGTACTTC. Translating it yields CSAGTSGSSEQYF.

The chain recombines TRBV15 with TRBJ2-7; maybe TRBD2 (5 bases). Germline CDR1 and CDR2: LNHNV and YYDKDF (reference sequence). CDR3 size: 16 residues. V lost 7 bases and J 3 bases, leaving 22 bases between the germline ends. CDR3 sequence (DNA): TGTGCCACCAAAGAACTCCCCAGTGCAGAGGGCTACGAGCAGTACTTC. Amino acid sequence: CATKELPSAEGYEQYF.

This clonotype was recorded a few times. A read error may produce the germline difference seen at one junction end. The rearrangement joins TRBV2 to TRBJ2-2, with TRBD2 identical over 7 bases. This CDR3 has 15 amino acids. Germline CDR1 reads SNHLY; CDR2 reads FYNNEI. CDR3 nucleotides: TGTGCCGGCAGTGGATCTAGCGGGAACACCGGGGAGCTGTTTTTT. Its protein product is CAGSGSSGNTGELFF.

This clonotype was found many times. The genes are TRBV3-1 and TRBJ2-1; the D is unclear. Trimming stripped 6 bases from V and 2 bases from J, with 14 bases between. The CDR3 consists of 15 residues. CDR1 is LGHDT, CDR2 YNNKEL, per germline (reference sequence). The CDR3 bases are TGTGCCAGCAGTGTTAGCCTAAGCCCCTACAATGAGCAGTTCTTC. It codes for CASSVSLSPYNEQFF.

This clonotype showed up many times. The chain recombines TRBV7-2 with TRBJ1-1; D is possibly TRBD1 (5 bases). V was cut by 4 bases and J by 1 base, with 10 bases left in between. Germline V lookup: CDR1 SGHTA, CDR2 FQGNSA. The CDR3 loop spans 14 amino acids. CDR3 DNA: TGTGCCAGCAGCTCAATCGACAGGAACACTGAAGCTTTCTTT. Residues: CASSSIDRNTEAFF.

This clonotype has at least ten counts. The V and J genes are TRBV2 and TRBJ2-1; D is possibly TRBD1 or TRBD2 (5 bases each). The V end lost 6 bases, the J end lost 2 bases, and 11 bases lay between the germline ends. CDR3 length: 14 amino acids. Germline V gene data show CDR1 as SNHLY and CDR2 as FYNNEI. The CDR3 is CASSAGATYNEQFF. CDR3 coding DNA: TGTGCCAGCAGCGCCGGGGCTACCTACAATGAGCAGTTCTTC.

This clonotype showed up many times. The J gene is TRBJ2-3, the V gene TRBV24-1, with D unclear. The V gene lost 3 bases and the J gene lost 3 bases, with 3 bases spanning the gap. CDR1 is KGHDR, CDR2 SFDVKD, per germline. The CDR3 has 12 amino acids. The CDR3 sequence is CATSDRTDTQYF. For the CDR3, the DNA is TGTGCCACCAGTGATCGAACAGATACGCAGTATTTT.

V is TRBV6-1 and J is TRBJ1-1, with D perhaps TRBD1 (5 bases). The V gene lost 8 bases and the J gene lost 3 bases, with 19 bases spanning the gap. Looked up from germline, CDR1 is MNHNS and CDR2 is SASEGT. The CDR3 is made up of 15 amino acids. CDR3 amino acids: CASLDFRAQYTEAFF. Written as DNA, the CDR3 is TGTGCCAGCCTTGATTTCAGGGCGCAATACACTGAAGCTTTCTTT.

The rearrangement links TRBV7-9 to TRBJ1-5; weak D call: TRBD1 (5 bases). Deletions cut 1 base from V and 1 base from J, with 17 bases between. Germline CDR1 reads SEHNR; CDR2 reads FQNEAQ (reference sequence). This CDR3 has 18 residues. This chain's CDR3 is CASSLEALQGESNQPQHF. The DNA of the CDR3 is TGTGCCAGCAGCTTAGAGGCACTGCAGGGTGAAAGCAATCAGCCCCAGCATTTT.

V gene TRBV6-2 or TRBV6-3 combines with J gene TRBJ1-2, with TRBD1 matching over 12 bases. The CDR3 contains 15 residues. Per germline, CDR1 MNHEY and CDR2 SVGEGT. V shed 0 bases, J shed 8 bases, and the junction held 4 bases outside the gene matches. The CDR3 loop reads CASSYSGTGGEGYTF. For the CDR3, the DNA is TGTGCCAGCAGTTACTCCGGGACAGGGGGCGAAGGCTACACCTTC.

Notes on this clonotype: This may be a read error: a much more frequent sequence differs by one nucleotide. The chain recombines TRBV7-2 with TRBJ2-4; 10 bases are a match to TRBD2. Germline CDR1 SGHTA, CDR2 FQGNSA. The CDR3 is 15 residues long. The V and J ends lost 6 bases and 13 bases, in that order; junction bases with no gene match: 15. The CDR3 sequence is CASSFLAGEGNEQYF. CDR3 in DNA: TGTGCCAGCAGTTTTCTAGCGGGAGAGGGCAATGAGCAGTACTTC.

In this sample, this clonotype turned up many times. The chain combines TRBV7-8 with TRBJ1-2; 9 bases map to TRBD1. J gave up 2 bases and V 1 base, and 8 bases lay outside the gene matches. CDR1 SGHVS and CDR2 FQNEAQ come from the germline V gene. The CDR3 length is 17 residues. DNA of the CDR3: TGTGCCAGCAGCTTAGGGCCTACAGGGGGCGAGAACTATGGCTACACCTTC. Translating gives CASSLGPTGGENYGYTF.

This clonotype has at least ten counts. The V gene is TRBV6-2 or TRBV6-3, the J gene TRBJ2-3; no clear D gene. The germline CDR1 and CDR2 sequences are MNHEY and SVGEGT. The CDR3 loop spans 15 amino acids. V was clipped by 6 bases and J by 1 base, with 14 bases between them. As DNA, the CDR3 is TGTGCCAGCAGCCCGCGGACCCGCGGCACAGATACGCAGTATTTT. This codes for CASSPRTRGTDTQYF.

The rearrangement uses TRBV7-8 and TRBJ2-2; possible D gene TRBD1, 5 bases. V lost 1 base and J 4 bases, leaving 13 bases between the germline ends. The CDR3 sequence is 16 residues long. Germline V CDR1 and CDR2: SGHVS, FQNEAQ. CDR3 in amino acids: CASSLVTGHLTGELFF. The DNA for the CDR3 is TGTGCCAGCAGCTTAGTAACAGGACACCTCACCGGGGAGCTGTTTTTT.

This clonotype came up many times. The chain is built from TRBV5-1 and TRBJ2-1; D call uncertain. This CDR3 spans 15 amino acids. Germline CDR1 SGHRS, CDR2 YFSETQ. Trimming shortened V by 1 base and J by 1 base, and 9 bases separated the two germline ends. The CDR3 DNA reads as TGCGCCAGCAGCTTGAGCGAACCGTCCTACAATGAGCAGTTCTTC. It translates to CASSLSEPSYNEQFF.

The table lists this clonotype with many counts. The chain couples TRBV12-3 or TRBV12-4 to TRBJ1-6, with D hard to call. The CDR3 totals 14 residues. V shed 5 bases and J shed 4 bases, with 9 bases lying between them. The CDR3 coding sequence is TGTGCCAGCAGTGCGCAGAAATATAATTCACCCCTCCACTTT. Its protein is CASSAQKYNSPLHF.

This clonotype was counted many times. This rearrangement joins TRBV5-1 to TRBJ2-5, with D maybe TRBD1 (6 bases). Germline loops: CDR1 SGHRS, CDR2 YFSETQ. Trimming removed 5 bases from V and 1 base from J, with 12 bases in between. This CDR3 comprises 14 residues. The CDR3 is CASSITGSQETQYF. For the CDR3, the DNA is TGCGCCAGCAGTATCACAGGGTCCCAAGAGACCCAGTACTTC. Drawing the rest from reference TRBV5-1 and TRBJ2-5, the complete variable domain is KAGVTQTPRYLIKTRGQQVTLSCSPISGHRSVSWYQQTPGQGLQFLFEYFSETQRNKGNFPGRFSGRQFSNSRSEMNVSTLELGDSALYLCASSITGSQETQYFGPGTRLLVL.